The T cell receptor beta chain described here comes from a study of somatic mutations in cytotoxic T cells in rheumatoid arthritis. About the study: In some cases, T-cell populations stained with V beta antibodies were flow-sorted at nearly 100% purity, and these included V beta1+ cells sequenced for TCRB.

The CDR3 is 14 amino acids. V dropped 5 bases and J dropped 3 bases, with 15 bases sitting between them. Germline loops: CDR1 SQVTM, CDR2 ANQGSEA. Here immunoSEQ multiplex PCR was the method, and the copy in TCRdb shows in-frame clones only, minus some. The sample records several thousand clones, roughly three quarters being singletons. Findings and limits, study-wide: With age, CD8+ clonality increased in rheumatoid arthritis patients, whereas no such increase appeared in healthy controls. For about an eighth of the roughly 65 patients, a single CD8+ clone accounted for more than 20% of CD8+ cells. Significant differences in CD8+ T-cell clonality were not found between rheumatoid arthritis patients and healthy controls (age-matched).

About this clone: Antigen specificity is unknown.

This receptor was obtained from an adult with rheumatoid arthritis. The sequenced sample was CD8+ T cells sorted from blood. The rearrangement links TRBV29-1 to TRBJ2-3, with D hard to call. Written as DNA, the CDR3 is TGCAGCGTTAACCGGTGGGAAGGGACAGATACGCAGTATTTT. This gives the protein CSVNRWEGTDTQYF.